This T cell receptor beta chain was identified in a study of regulatory T cells in long-lasting Graves disease. Specified time point: newly diagnosed GD, antithyroid drugs for less than 3 months. PBMC RNA served as the TCR library source. EDTA tubes received about 10 milliliters of collected peripheral blood. Germline V gene lookup returns CDR1 SGHVS and CDR2 FQNEAQ. The CDR3 sequence is 14 residues long. With 3 bases removed from V and 7 bases from J, the gap between germline ends came to 12 bases. This clonotype has a count of ten or more. Its antigen is unknown. Whole-study results and caveats: Graves' patients with persistent disease showed TCR diversity lower than patients newly diagnosed.

Combining iRepertoire HTBI primers with Arm-PCR of CDR3 regions, the authors built TCR beta libraries. Authors' data handling: Identification yielded about 66 TRBV and 15 or so TRBJ segments across samples. In TCRdb, the multiplex PCR reads were re-called with MiXCR into one record per CDR3 protein. The V and J calls, along with clone size, are taken from TCRdb and not from the paper's own processing. The table shows around 400,000 distinct CDR3 sequences, with roughly 10% occurring only once. These data also featured in a second study, about T cells in Graves' hyperthyroidism and ophthalmopathy. That study reports: A first-round RT-PCR of the TCR CDR3 used the HTBI primer set.

The specimen comprised peripheral blood mononuclear cells (PBMCs), sampled at new diagnosis, from a patient treated with antithyroid drugs. This TCR was recovered from a woman aged 18-30 years with Graves disease. This chain joins TRBV7-8 and TRBJ2-2, with D unclear. The CDR3 sequence: CASSFSGLSGELFF. In DNA, the CDR3 is TGTGCCAGCAGCTTTTCCGGGCTGAGCGGGGAGCTGTTTTTT.